The 5 T cell receptor beta chains in this list originate from one sample, sequenced in a study of glioma-infiltrating T cells after dendritic cell vaccination. The table came from immunoSEQ multiplex PCR; TCRdb's copy has only in-frame clones and leaves some out. The table includes about 38,000 clones, 70% to 85% detected once. The specimen comprised blood, sampled before dendritic cell vaccination. All receptors derive from a human donor with glioblastoma.

About this clone: At the DNA level, this CDR3 is encoded by other sequences in the same sample as well. V gene TRBV6-5 combines with J gene TRBJ1-6, with TRBD1 as a possible D gene (5 bases). With 2 bases removed from V and 6 bases from J, the gap between germline ends came to 8 bases. The CDR3 totals 14 residues. Per the germline V gene, CDR1 is MNHEY and CDR2 is SVGAGI. This CDR3 is CASSYETANSPLHF. The CDR3 DNA sequence: TGTGCCAGCAGTTACGAGACAGCTAATTCACCCCTCCACTTT.

This clone was detected a few times. This sequence joins TRBV30 and TRBJ2-6; D is undetermined. From germline, CDR1 is GTSNPN and CDR2 SVGIG (reference sequence). Trimming took 3 bases from V and 0 from J, leaving 6 bases between them. This CDR3 has 14 amino acids. CDR3 loop: CAWSSVSGANVLTF. The CDR3 DNA reads as TGTGCCTGGAGCTCGGTCTCTGGGGCCAACGTCCTGACTTTC.

V and J are TRBV7-8 and TRBJ2-3; D remains unclear. The ends were cut back, 5 bases at V and 0 bases at J, with 9 bases in the middle. The CDR3 loop spans 14 amino acids. Germline CDR1 reads SGHVS; CDR2 reads FQNEAQ. CDR3 coding DNA: TGTGCCAGCAGCCAAACATCAAGCACAGATACGCAGTATTTT. This translates into CASSQTSSTDTQYF.

This clone was seen only a few times. The chain joins TRBV30 to TRBJ1-6; unclear D gene. Germline-derived CDR1 and CDR2 are GTSNPN and SVGIG (reference sequence). The CDR3 loop spans 14 amino acids. V was trimmed by 5 bases and J by 7 bases, leaving 15 bases between them. CDR3 nucleotides: TGTGCCTGGCAAAACGGGTTATTGAATTCACCCCTCCACTTT. Encoded protein: CAWQNGLLNSPLHF. Together with reference TRBV30 and TRBJ1-6, the CDR3 gives the full variable domain: SQTIHQWPATLVQPVGSPLSLECTVEGTSNPNLYWYRQAAGRGLQLLFYSVGIGQISSEVPQNLSASRPQDRQFILSSKKLLLSDSGFYLCAWQNGLLNSPLHFGNGTRLTVT.

The chain joins TRBV6-5 to TRBJ2-5; 7 bases match TRBD2. Germline-derived CDR1 and CDR2 are MNHEY and SVGAGI. Trimming at V came to 5 bases and at J to 4 bases, leaving 10 bases not matched to a gene. The CDR3 runs 15 residues. The CDR3 loop is CASSRDYLPGETQYF. The CDR3 DNA sequence: TGTGCCAGCAGTCGGGACTACCTTCCCGGAGAGACCCAGTACTTC.